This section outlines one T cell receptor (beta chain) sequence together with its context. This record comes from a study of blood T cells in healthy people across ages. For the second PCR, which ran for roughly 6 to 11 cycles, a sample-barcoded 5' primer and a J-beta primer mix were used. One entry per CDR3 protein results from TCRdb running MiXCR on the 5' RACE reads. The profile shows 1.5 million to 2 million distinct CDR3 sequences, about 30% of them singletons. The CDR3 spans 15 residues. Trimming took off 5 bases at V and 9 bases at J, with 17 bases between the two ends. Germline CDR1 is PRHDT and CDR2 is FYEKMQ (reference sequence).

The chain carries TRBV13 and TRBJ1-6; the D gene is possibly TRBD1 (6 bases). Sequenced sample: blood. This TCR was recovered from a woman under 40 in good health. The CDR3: CASSLTQGLSSPLHF. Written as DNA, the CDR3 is TGTGCCAGCAGCCTCACTCAGGGGCTGAGTTCACCCCTCCACTTT.